A single sample is the source of the 8 T cell receptor beta chains below, sequenced in a study of memory CD4+ T cells and cytomegalovirus serostatus. Some clones are missing from TCRdb's copy, which holds only in-frame ones; the method was immunoSEQ multiplex PCR. The table lists some 48,000 clones, 78% of them singletons, with 0.75% to 0.9% in the top ten. Single viable CD3+CD4+CD8-CD45RO+ cells were sorted as the memory CD4+ T cells. The sequencing input was memory CD4+ T cells from blood. The receptors stem from an adult in good health and CMV-seronegative.

The chain carries TRBV4-2 and TRBJ2-2; TRBD2 might be the D (5 bases). The CDR3 sequence is 15 residues long. Germline assignment: CDR1 LGHNA and CDR2 YNFKEQ. Trimming pared 1 base from V and 6 bases from J, leaving 12 bases between. CDR3: CASSQASGKPGELFF. DNA of the CDR3: TGTGCCAGCAGCCAAGCAAGCGGTAAACCCGGGGAGCTGTTTTTT.

This clone was seen a handful of times. The chain joins TRBV20-1 to TRBJ2-1; possibly TRBD1 for D (5 bases). The V end was cut by 3 bases, the J end by 13 bases, with 13 bases between. CDR1 is DFQATT and CDR2 is SNEGSKA in the germline V gene (reference sequence). The CDR3 has 11 amino acids. CDR3 protein: CSAREDSIQFF. CDR3 in DNA: TGCAGTGCTAGGGAAGACAGCATCCAGTTCTTC.

This clone was counted between two and nine times. V is TRBV10-2 and J is TRBJ2-1; TRBD1 matches 7 bases. The CDR3 extends over 14 amino acids. The V gene end was trimmed by 8 bases and the J gene end by 9 bases; junction bases not matched to a gene: 13. Germline V gene data show CDR1 as WSHSY and CDR2 as SAAADI. DNA of the CDR3: TGCGCCAGCCGGCCGGGACAGACCTGGGGTGAGCAGTTCTTC. Amino acid sequence: CASRPGQTWGEQFF.

This rearrangement joins TRBV19 to TRBJ2-7; D may be TRBD1 (6 bases). CDR3 length: 14 amino acids. V was cut by 7 bases and J by 0 bases, with 13 bases left in between. Germline V gives CDR1 LNHDA, CDR2 SQIVND (reference sequence). DNA of the CDR3: TGTGCCAGTAAGTTGGACAGCCTCTCCTACGAGCAGTACTTC. Translating gives CASKLDSLSYEQYF.

This sequence joins TRBV2 and TRBJ1-5; no reliable D call. CDR3 length: 14 residues. With 7 bases removed from V and 2 bases from J, the gap between germline ends came to 12 bases. Germline V lookup: CDR1 SNHLY, CDR2 FYNNEI. CDR3 in DNA: TGTGCCAGCACGGGCGGCAATGGCAATCAGCCCCAGCATTTT. It specifies CASTGGNGNQPQHF.

V is TRBV6-1 and J is TRBJ1-6, with 7 positions matching TRBD1. Germline assignment: CDR1 MNHNS and CDR2 SASEGT. Trimming cost V 4 bases and J 3 bases; bases outside gene matches: 6. The CDR3 is 16 residues long. In nucleotides, the CDR3 is TGTGCCAGCAGTGGAGGACAGGCGAACTATAATTCACCCCTCCACTTT. Translating gives CASSGGQANYNSPLHF.

This chain links TRBV30 with TRBJ2-1, with 8 bases lining up with TRBD2. CDR1 and CDR2 (germline): GTSNPN, SVGIG (reference sequence). V lost 4 bases, J lost 8 bases, and 7 bases stayed unmatched. The CDR3 consists of 13 residues. In nucleotides, the CDR3 is TGTGCCTGGATGGGGCGGCGGGAGGATGAGCAGTTCTTC. Its translation is CAWMGRREDEQFF.

This chain joins TRBV6-5 and TRBJ1-5; 7 bases agree with TRBD1. This CDR3 spans 13 amino acids. Germline CDR1 and CDR2: MNHEY and SVGAGI. Trimming removed 6 bases from V and 11 bases from J; junction bases left unmatched: 10. The CDR3 DNA sequence: TGTGCCAGCAGAAGGGGGCCCTCATTGACCCAGCATTTT. Translation gives CASRRGPSLTQHF.